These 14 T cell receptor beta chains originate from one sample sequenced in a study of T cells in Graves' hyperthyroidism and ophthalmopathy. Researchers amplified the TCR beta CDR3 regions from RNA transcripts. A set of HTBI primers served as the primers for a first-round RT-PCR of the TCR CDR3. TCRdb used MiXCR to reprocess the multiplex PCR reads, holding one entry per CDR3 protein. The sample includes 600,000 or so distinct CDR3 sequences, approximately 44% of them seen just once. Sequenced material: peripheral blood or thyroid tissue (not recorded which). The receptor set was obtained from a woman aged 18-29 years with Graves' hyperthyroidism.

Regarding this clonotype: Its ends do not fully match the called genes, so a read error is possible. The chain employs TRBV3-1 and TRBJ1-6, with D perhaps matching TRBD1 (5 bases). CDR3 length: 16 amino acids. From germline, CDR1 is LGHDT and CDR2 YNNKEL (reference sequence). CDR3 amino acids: CASGQDLRQGATPLHF. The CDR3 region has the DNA TGTGCCAGCGGCCAAGATTTACGGCAGGGTGCGACACCCCTCCACTTT.

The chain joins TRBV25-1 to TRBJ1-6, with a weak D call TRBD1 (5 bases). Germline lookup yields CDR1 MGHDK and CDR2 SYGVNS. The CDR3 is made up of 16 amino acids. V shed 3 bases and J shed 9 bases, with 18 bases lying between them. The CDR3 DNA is TGTGCCAGCAGTGACATTGGGGGGAGGGCAGGTTCACCCCTCCACTTT. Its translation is CASSDIGGRAGSPLHF.

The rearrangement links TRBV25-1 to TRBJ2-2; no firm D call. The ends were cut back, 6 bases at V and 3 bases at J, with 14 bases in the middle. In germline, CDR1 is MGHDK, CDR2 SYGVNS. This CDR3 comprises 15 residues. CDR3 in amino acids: CASSLTLKDTGELFF. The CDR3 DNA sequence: TGTGCCAGCAGCCTGACGCTTAAGGACACCGGGGAGCTGTTTTTT.

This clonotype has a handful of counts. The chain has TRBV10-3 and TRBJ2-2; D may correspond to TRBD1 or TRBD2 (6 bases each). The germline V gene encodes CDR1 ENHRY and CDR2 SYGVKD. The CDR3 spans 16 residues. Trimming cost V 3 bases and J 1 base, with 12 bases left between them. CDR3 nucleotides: TGTGCCATCAGTGAAGGGGGGAGTAGGAACACCGGGGAGCTGTTTTTT. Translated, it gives CAISEGGSRNTGELFF.

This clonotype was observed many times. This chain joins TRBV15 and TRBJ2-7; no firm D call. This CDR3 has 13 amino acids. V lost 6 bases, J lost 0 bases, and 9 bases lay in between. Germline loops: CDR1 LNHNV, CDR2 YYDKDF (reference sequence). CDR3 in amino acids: CATSRRASYEQYF. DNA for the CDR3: TGTGCCACCAGTCGACGGGCCTCCTACGAGCAGTACTTC.

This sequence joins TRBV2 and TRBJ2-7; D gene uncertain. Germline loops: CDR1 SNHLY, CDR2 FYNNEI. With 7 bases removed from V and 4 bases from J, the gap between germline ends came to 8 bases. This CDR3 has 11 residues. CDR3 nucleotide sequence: TGTGCCAGCAAGAACCTATACGAGCAGTACTTC. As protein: CASKNLYEQYF.

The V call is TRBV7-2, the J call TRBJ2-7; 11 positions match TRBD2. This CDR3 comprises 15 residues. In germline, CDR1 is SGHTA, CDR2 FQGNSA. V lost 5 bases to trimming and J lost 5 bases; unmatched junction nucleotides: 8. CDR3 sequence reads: CASSHRLAGLHEQYF. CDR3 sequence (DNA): TGTGCCAGCAGCCACCGACTAGCGGGACTCCACGAGCAGTACTTC.

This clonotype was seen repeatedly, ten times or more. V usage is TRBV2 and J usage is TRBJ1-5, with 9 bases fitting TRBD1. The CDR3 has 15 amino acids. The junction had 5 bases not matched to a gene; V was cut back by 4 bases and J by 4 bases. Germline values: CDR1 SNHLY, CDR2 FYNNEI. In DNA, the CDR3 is TGTGCCAGCAGTGCAATGGGACAGGGTAATCAGCCCCAGCATTTT. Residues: CASSAMGQGNQPQHF.

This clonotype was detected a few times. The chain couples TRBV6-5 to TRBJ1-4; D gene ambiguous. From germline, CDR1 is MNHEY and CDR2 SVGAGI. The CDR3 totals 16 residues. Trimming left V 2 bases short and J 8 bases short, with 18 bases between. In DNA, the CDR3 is TGTGCCAGCAGTTACACGGTTAGGATTTCTGGCGAAAAACTGTTTTTT. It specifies CASSYTVRISGEKLFF.

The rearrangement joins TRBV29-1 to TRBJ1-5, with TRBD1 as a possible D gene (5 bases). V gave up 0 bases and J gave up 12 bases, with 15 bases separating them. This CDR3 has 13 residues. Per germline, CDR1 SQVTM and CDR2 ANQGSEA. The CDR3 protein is CSVEDWPGRDQHF. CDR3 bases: TGCAGCGTTGAAGATTGGCCAGGCAGGGACCAGCATTTT.

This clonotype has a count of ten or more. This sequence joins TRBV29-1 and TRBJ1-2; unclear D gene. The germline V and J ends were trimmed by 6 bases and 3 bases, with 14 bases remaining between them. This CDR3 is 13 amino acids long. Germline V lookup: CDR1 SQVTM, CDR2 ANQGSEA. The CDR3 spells CSVGSADHYGYTF. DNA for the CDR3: TGCAGCGTCGGGAGCGCAGACCACTATGGCTACACCTTC.

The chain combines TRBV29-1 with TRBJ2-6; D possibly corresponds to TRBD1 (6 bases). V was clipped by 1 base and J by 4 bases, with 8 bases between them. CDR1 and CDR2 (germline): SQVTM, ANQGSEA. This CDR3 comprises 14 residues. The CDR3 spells CSVEVGTGANVLTF. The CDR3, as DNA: TGCAGCGTTGAAGTTGGGACAGGGGCCAACGTCCTGACTTTC.

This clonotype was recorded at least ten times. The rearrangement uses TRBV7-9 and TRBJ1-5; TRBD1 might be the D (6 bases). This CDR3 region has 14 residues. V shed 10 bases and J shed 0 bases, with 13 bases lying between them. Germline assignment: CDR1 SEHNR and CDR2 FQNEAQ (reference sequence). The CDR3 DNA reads TGTGCCAAAACGAGGACAGATAGCAATCAGCCCCAGCATTTT. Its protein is CAKTRTDSNQPQHF.

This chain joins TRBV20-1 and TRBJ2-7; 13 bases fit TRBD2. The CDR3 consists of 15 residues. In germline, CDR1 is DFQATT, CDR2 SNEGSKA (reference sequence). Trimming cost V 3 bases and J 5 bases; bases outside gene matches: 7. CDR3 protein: CSASVTSGRFDEQYF. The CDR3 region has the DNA TGCAGTGCTAGTGTGACTAGCGGGAGGTTCGACGAGCAGTACTTC.